This T cell receptor (beta chain) was sequenced in a study of blood T cell repertoires in COVID-19. Study summary: COVID-19 samples, acute and convalescent, were from the United States, Italy and Spain. PBMCs, B-cell-depleted T cells, or T cells were the source of the cDNA or gDNA that made up the material.

Seattle enrolled patients during active infection and tracked them longitudinally. With 0 bases removed from V and 4 bases from J, the gap between germline ends came to 16 bases. CDR1 is MGHRA, CDR2 YSYEKL, per germline. This CDR3 has 17 residues. Per the original data handling: Using reference gene primer amplification, nucleated cell counts were estimated. Repertoires were generated with immunoSEQ multiplex PCR, while TCRdb's copy carries only in-frame clones and drops some. D and trimming come from the DNA, and the V and J calls and clone size come from that table. Of 250,000 to 300,000 clones listed, just under 90% are singletons.

The chain joins TRBV4-1 to TRBJ2-1; possibly TRBD2 for D (7 bases). Sequenced: peripheral blood. This clonotype was obtained from a woman aged 50 to 65 with COVID-19, enrolled during active disease. The CDR3 loop is CASSQEGGGGGYNEQFF. The CDR3 DNA sequence: TGCGCCAGCAGCCAAGAGGGCGGGGGAGGGGGGTACAATGAGCAGTTCTTC.